The rows below give T cell receptor beta chains drawn from one sample of a study of T cell responses to AZD1222 COVID-19 vaccine. Clones were read by immunoSEQ multiplex PCR, and TCRdb kept only the in-frame ones, dropping some. The table lists roughly 100,000 clones, 92% of them singletons. The sample was peripheral blood, taken on day 0 of AZD1222 vaccination. These receptors were taken from an adult in good health. Both conserved end residues are part of each CDR3. D genes are given only for firm matches. For some rows the clone size is stated as once, few or many, or as a class when expanded; others skip it.

TRBJ1-5	-	TRBV10-3	TRBD1	CAISESGQDTPQHF	TGTGCCATCAGTGAGTCGGGACAGGATACCCCCCAGCATTTT
TRBJ1-3	-	TRBV9	TRBD1	CASSAGQGARGNTIYF	TGTGCCAGCAGCGCGGGACAGGGGGCGAGAGGAAACACCATATATTTT
TRBJ2-1	-	TRBV2	-	CAGLGGSNEQFF	TGTGCCGGACTTGGAGGGAGCAATGAGCAGTTCTTC
TRBJ2-2	-	TRBV9	TRBD2	CASSALAGGNTGELFF	TGTGCCAGCAGCGCATTAGCGGGAGGGAACACCGGGGAGCTGTTTTTT
TRBJ2-6	once	TRBV4-3	TRBD1	CASSQRTGLDSGANVLTF	TGCGCCAGCAGCCAACGGACAGGGCTAGACTCTGGGGCCAACGTCCTGACTTTC
TRBJ2-2	-	TRBV11-3	-	CASSADNGELFF	TGTGCCAGCAGCGCCGACAACGGGGAGCTGTTTTTT
TRBJ1-2	once	TRBV7-9	-	CASSLGSAFYGYTF	TGTGCCAGCAGCTTAGGGTCAGCTTTCTATGGCTACACCTTC
TRBJ1-4	-	TRBV9	-	CASSAGFRVGEKLFF	TGTGCCAGCAGCGCCGGTTTCAGGGTTGGGGAAAAACTGTTTTTT
TRBJ1-1	-	TRBV6-4	-	CAIPTDNTEAFF	TGTGCCATCCCGACAGACAACACTGAAGCTTTCTTT
TRBJ1-5	-	TRBV3-1/TRBV3-2	-	CASSQDLRAQPQHF	TGTGCCAGCAGCCAAGATTTGAGGGCTCAGCCCCAGCATTTT
TRBJ2-7	-	TRBV10-3	-	CAISESYSVEQYF	TGTGCCATCAGTGAGTCGTATAGCGTCGAGCAGTACTTC
TRBJ1-3	-	TRBV24-1	-	CATSERRDSGNTIYF	TGTGCCACCAGTGAGCGCCGGGATTCTGGAAACACCATATATTTT
TRBJ1-2	-	TRBV6-6	TRBD1	CASSYSGQNTF	TGTGCCAGCAGTTACTCGGGACAGAACACCTTC
TRBJ1-5	-	TRBV15	-	CATSRGLIVGAQHF	TGTGCCACCAGCAGAGGACTGATCGTTGGGGCCCAGCATTTT
TRBJ1-6	-	TRBV4-3	-	CASSQDGVSSRNSPLHF	TGCGCCAGCAGCCAAGATGGGGTATCCTCGAGGAATTCACCCCTCCACTTT
TRBJ1-6	-	TRBV19	-	CASSIAENSPLHF	TGTGCCAGTAGTATAGCTGAGAATTCACCCCTCCACTTT
TRBJ2-1	-	TRBV2	-	CASRAGYNEQFF	TGTGCCAGCAGGGCCGGCTACAATGAGCAGTTCTTC
TRBJ2-7	-	TRBV3-1/TRBV3-2	-	CASSQEGVGYEQYF	TGTGCCAGCAGCCAAGAGGGGGTAGGGTACGAGCAGTACTTC
TRBJ1-1	-	TRBV19	-	CASNPRGSMNTEAFF	TGTGCCAGTAATCCCCGGGGCAGCATGAACACTGAAGCTTTCTTT
TRBJ2-6	-	TRBV27	-	CASSLIQNSGANVLTF	TGTGCCAGCAGTCTAATCCAGAACTCTGGGGCCAACGTCCTGACTTTC
TRBJ1-5	-	TRBV19	-	CASSTLEGRRQPQHF	TGTGCCAGTAGCACCCTCGAGGGCCGGCGGCAGCCCCAGCATTTT
TRBJ2-1	-	TRBV2	TRBD2	CASTGGLAGVNEQFF	TGTGCCAGCACGGGCGGACTAGCGGGAGTAAACGAGCAGTTCTTC
TRBJ1-3	-	TRBV2	-	CASSVRASLSGNTIYF	TGTGCCAGCAGTGTCAGGGCTTCGTTATCTGGAAACACCATATATTTT
TRBJ2-5	-	TRBV13	TRBD2	CASSLPGTRAETQYF	TGTGCCAGCAGCTTACCCGGGACTAGAGCAGAGACCCAGTACTTC
TRBJ2-7	-	TRBV29-1	-	CSVSSGTPNYEQYF	TGCAGCGTTAGCTCCGGGACACCTAACTACGAGCAGTACTTC
TRBJ1-5	-	TRBV5-1	TRBD1	CASSPGTVSNQPQHF	TGCGCCAGCAGCCCCGGGACAGTAAGCAATCAGCCCCAGCATTTT
TRBJ2-1	-	TRBV6-5	-	CASSYRVGYNEQFF	TGTGCCAGCAGTTACCGGGTGGGATACAATGAGCAGTTCTTC
TRBJ2-3	-	TRBV10-3	-	CAISESRATDTQYF	TGTGCCATCAGTGAGTCCCGCGCCACAGATACGCAGTATTTT
TRBJ2-6	-	TRBV6-5	-	CASNTPNSGANVLTF	TGTGCCAGCAACACCCCCAACTCTGGGGCCAACGTCCTGACTTTC
TRBJ2-3	-	TRBV7-2	TRBD2	CASTLAGGTDTQYF	TGTGCCAGCACTCTAGCGGGGGGCACAGATACGCAGTATTTT
TRBJ2-5	few	TRBV3-1/TRBV3-2	TRBD2	CASSQDGVAGGEETQYF	TGTGCCAGCAGCCAAGATGGAGTAGCGGGGGGGGAAGAGACCCAGTACTTC
TRBJ2-2	once	TRBV28	-	CASSLTGFTGELFF	TGTGCCAGCAGCCTGACAGGCTTCACCGGGGAGCTGTTTTTT
TRBJ2-1	once	TRBV19	-	CASSIPGVGGHNEQFF	TGTGCCAGTAGTATTCCCGGAGTCGGAGGTCACAATGAGCAGTTCTTC
TRBJ1-2	-	TRBV10-2	TRBD1	CATGQNYGYTF	TGCGCCACGGGACAGAACTATGGCTACACCTTC
TRBJ2-2	-	TRBV3-1/TRBV3-2	-	CASSQSELGGTGELFF	TGTGCCAGCAGCCAATCTGAGCTTGGTGGGACCGGGGAGCTGTTTTTT
TRBJ2-3	once	TRBV12-3/TRBV12-4	-	CASRRTDTQYF	TGTGCCAGCAGACGGACAGATACGCAGTATTTT
TRBJ1-5	-	TRBV30	-	CAWSVGSNQPQHF	TGTGCCTGGAGTGTCGGTAGCAATCAGCCCCAGCATTTT
TRBJ1-1	-	TRBV25-1	-	CASMGQLNTEAFF	TGTGCCAGCATGGGCCAATTGAACACTGAAGCTTTCTTT
TRBJ1-2	-	TRBV11-3	TRBD1	CASSSGRGHGYTF	TGTGCCAGCAGTTCGGGCAGGGGGCATGGCTACACCTTC
TRBJ1-1	few	TRBV29-1	TRBD1	CSVEGGQGGTEAFF	TGCAGCGTTGAAGGGGGACAGGGTGGCACTGAAGCTTTCTTT
TRBJ2-2	-	TRBV27	-	CASSFVGITGELFF	TGTGCCAGCAGTTTTGTGGGAATCACCGGGGAGCTGTTTTTT
TRBJ1-5	-	TRBV7-2	-	CASSSSTGDNQPQHF	TGTGCCAGCAGCTCCTCGACCGGAGACAATCAGCCCCAGCATTTT
TRBJ1-3	few	TRBV6-6	-	CASSFLQGGNTIYF	TGTGCCAGCAGTTTCCTGCAGGGCGGAAACACCATATATTTT
TRBJ2-2	-	TRBV11-2	-	CASSLVGARGGELFF	TGTGCCAGCAGCTTAGTTGGGGCCAGAGGCGGGGAGCTGTTTTTT
TRBJ1-4	-	TRBV4-3	-	CASSQGPSEREKLFF	TGCGCCAGCAGCCAAGGGCCCTCCGAACGGGAAAAACTGTTTTTT
TRBJ1-6	-	TRBV19	-	CASSMGSSPLHF	TGTGCCAGTAGTATGGGGAGTTCACCCCTCCACTTT
TRBJ2-1	once	TRBV10-3	-	CAISDLGGPGNEQFF	TGTGCCATCAGTGATCTCGGGGGGCCGGGCAATGAGCAGTTCTTC
TRBJ2-1	few	TRBV6-2/TRBV6-3	TRBD2	CASSYFRLAGVNEQFF	TGTGCCAGCAGTTACTTCCGGCTAGCGGGGGTCAATGAGCAGTTCTTC
TRBJ2-1	-	TRBV5-1	TRBD2	CASSLLSGATRSEQFF	TGCGCCAGCAGCTTGCTGAGCGGGGCAACTCGGAGTGAGCAGTTCTTC
TRBJ2-2	-	TRBV5-6	-	CASSSLGQTSSTGELFF	TGTGCCAGCAGCTCACTCGGACAGACCTCGAGCACCGGGGAGCTGTTTTTT
TRBJ1-1	-	TRBV19	-	CASSTRHLNTEAFF	TGTGCCAGTAGTACCAGACACCTGAACACTGAAGCTTTCTTT
TRBJ2-2	-	TRBV18	-	CASSPGQNTGELFF	TGTGCCAGCTCACCGGGACAAAACACCGGGGAGCTGTTTTTT
TRBJ1-3	once	TRBV7-2	-	CASSLDGVSGNTIYF	TGTGCCAGCAGCTTAGACGGTGTTTCTGGAAACACCATATATTTT
TRBJ2-2	-	TRBV7-2	-	CASSDRASDTGELFF	TGTGCCAGCAGCGACCGGGCCTCGGACACCGGGGAGCTGTTTTTT